The 17 T cell receptor beta chains below all came from one sample that was sequenced in a study of T cell responses to AZD1222 COVID-19 vaccine. Generated by immunoSEQ multiplex PCR, the TCRdb table keeps only in-frame clones and is missing some. This sample has about 130,000 clones, with 85% to 90% found just once. Sequences were derived from peripheral blood, sampled on day 0 of AZD1222 vaccination. All receptors come from an adult in good health.

The V gene is TRBV5-6, the J gene TRBJ1-1; no clear D gene. The V and J ends lost 2 bases and 1 base respectively, with 6 bases between them. Germline assignment: CDR1 SGHDT and CDR2 YYEEEE. The CDR3 sequence is 13 residues long. The CDR3 here is CASSFDRNTEAFF. DNA of the CDR3: TGTGCCAGCAGCTTCGACCGGAACACTGAAGCTTTCTTT.

The chain couples TRBV27 to TRBJ2-3, with a possible D match to TRBD1 (5 bases). V was shortened by 0 bases and J by 3 bases, with 10 bases between the two germline ends. From germline, CDR1 is MNHEY and CDR2 SMNVEV (reference sequence). This CDR3 region has 15 residues. In DNA, the CDR3 is TGTGCCAGCAGTTTATCGGTAGGGGCTACAGATACGCAGTATTTT. Its protein is CASSLSVGATDTQYF.

This clone was recorded once. The chain couples TRBV19 to TRBJ1-2; 7 nucleotides agree with TRBD1. The V and J ends lost 6 bases and 3 bases, in that order; junction bases with no gene match: 13. The CDR3 sequence is 16 residues long. Germline V gene lookup returns CDR1 LNHDA and CDR2 SQIVND (reference sequence). The CDR3 reads CASRKRGRDSYYGYTF. The CDR3 DNA follows: TGTGCCAGTAGGAAAAGGGGTAGGGACAGCTACTATGGCTACACCTTC.

The chain combines TRBV21-1 with TRBJ2-1; TRBD2 is taken as the D call from the table, unchecked against the DNA. TRBV21-1 is described as a pseudogene. The CDR3 contains 16 residues. CDR3 amino acids: CASRGLAESSYNEQFF. CDR3 nucleotide sequence: TGTGCCAGCAGAGGACTAGCGGAGAGCTCCTACAATGAGCAGTTCTTC.

The chain recombines TRBV28 with TRBJ1-1; D is possibly TRBD1 (5 bases). V was trimmed by 5 bases and J by 4 bases, leaving 17 bases between them. CDR1 and CDR2 from the germline V gene are MDHEN and SYDVKM. This CDR3 is 15 amino acids long. Here the CDR3 reads CASSRPGVGGTEAFF. The DNA for the CDR3 is TGTGCCAGCAGTCGCCCGGGGGTGGGAGGCACTGAAGCTTTCTTT. The complete variable domain, with remaining parts taken from reference TRBV28 and TRBJ1-1, reads DVKVTQSSRYLVKRTGEKVFLECVQDMDHENMFWYRQDPGLGLRLIYFSYDVKMKEKGDIPEGYSVSREKKERFSLILESASTNQTSMYLCASSRPGVGGTEAFFGQGTRLTVV.

The chain couples TRBV14 to TRBJ2-1, with 9 bases aligning to TRBD1. The CDR3 loop spans 16 amino acids. Germline trimming cut 3 bases from V and 1 base from J; bases unmatched to any gene: 4. Germline lookup yields CDR1 SGHDN and CDR2 FVKESK. The CDR3 sequence: CASSHQTGGSYNEQFF. The CDR3 nucleotides read TGTGCCAGCAGCCATCAGACAGGGGGTTCCTACAATGAGCAGTTCTTC.

The gene calls are TRBV9 and TRBJ1-1; D not certain. Germline CDR1 is SGDLS and CDR2 is YYNGEE. This CDR3 has 14 residues. The germline V and J ends were trimmed by 2 bases and 1 base, with 9 bases remaining between them. CDR3 DNA: TGTGCCAGCAGCGTTCGGACGGCGAACACTGAAGCTTTCTTT. Protein product: CASSVRTANTEAFF.

The rearrangement uses TRBV10-1 and TRBJ1-1, with TRBD1 matching over 7 bases. The junction had 13 bases not matched to a gene; V was cut back by 8 bases and J by 1 base. This CDR3 has 16 amino acids. From germline, CDR1 is WNHNN and CDR2 SYGVQD (reference sequence). CDR3 residues: CASPRRLGQENTEAFF. In nucleotides, the CDR3 is TGCGCCAGCCCCCGGAGACTTGGACAGGAGAACACTGAAGCTTTCTTT.

This clone occurred a few times. This rearrangement joins TRBV2 to TRBJ1-2; D perhaps matches TRBD1 (6 bases). The V end lost 6 bases, the J end lost 5 bases, and 13 bases lay between the germline ends. Germline values: CDR1 SNHLY, CDR2 FYNNEI. The CDR3 extends over 13 amino acids. The CDR3 spells CASRNREAYGYTF. CDR3 bases: TGTGCCAGCAGGAACAGGGAGGCATATGGCTACACCTTC.

V and J are TRBV4-1 and TRBJ1-2, with D perhaps matching TRBD1 (5 bases). The CDR3 is made up of 15 amino acids. Germline V CDR1 and CDR2: MGHRA, YSYEKL. V lost 4 bases, J lost 7 bases, and 19 bases lay in between. CDR3 sequence (DNA): TGCGCCAGCAGCCCCCAGGGCGGGGTCCAGGCTGGCTACACCTTC. This gives the protein CASSPQGGVQAGYTF.

This chain uses TRBV28 with TRBJ2-3, with 12 nucleotides matching TRBD2. Trimming took 4 bases from V and 3 from J; bases not matched to a gene: 5. CDR3 length: 16 residues. The germline gives CDR1 MDHEN, CDR2 SYDVKM. The CDR3 sequence: CASSSRLAGVTDTQYF. Written as DNA, the CDR3 is TGTGCCAGCAGTTCCAGACTAGCGGGAGTAACAGATACGCAGTATTTT.

This rearrangement joins TRBV5-1 to TRBJ1-4, with unresolved D. Germline V gene lookup returns CDR1 SGHRS and CDR2 YFSETQ. This CDR3 is 14 amino acids long. V lost 1 base and J 3 bases, leaving 7 bases between the germline ends. The CDR3 DNA sequence: TGCGCCAGCAGCTTGAGGACCTCTAATGAAAAACTGTTTTTT. It is translated as CASSLRTSNEKLFF. The whole variable domain, filled in from reference TRBV5-1 and TRBJ1-4, reads KAGVTQTPRYLIKTRGQQVTLSCSPISGHRSVSWYQQTPGQGLQFLFEYFSETQRNKGNFPGRFSGRQFSNSRSEMNVSTLELGDSALYLCASSLRTSNEKLFFGSGTQLSVL.

The chain links TRBV6-2 or TRBV6-3 to TRBJ2-1; tentatively, D is TRBD1 (5 bases). The CDR3 extends over 13 amino acids. Trimming cost V 2 bases and J 7 bases, with 9 bases left between them. The germline CDR1 and CDR2 sequences are MNHEY and SVGEGT. CDR3: CASSYIGENEQFF. The CDR3 region has the DNA TGTGCCAGCAGTTACATAGGGGAAAATGAGCAGTTCTTC.

This chain links TRBV2 with TRBJ1-6; 10 nucleotides line up with TRBD1. Losses at the gene ends were 5 bases for V and 6 bases for J; bases not matched to a gene: 7. CDR1 SNHLY and CDR2 FYNNEI come from the germline V gene. The CDR3 totals 16 residues. The CDR3 protein is CASSSRTGGSNSPLHF. CDR3 in DNA: TGTGCCAGCAGTTCTCGGACAGGGGGGTCTAATTCACCCCTCCACTTT.

This clone was counted only a few times. DNA for the CDR3: TGTGCCAGCAGTTTATTGCCCCCGGGGGGCGGCTACACCTTC. Protein sequence: CASSLLPPGGGYTF. This chain joins TRBV28 and TRBJ1-2, with D possibly being TRBD1 (6 bases). The V gene's germline CDR1 is MDHEN and CDR2 SYDVKM. The CDR3 loop spans 14 amino acids. V was clipped by 1 base and J by 8 bases, with 14 bases between them.

The rearrangement joins TRBV3-1 (or the pseudogene TRBV3-2) to TRBJ2-3, with unresolved D. Germline assignment: CDR1 LGHDT and CDR2 YNNKEL (reference sequence). V dropped 1 base and J dropped 3 bases, with 14 bases sitting between them. CDR3 length equals 16 residues. The CDR3 region is CASSQGSYEFTDTQYF. CDR3 in DNA: TGTGCCAGCAGCCAAGGTAGCTACGAATTTACAGATACGCAGTATTTT.

J is TRBJ2-1 and V is TRBV7-9, with 14 bases aligning to TRBD2. Germline values: CDR1 SEHNR, CDR2 FQNEAQ (reference sequence). This CDR3 has 17 amino acids. Germline trimming cut 4 bases from V and 5 bases from J; bases unmatched to any gene: 7. For the CDR3, the DNA is TGTGCCAGCAGCTCCCCCGGACTAGCGGGAGGAAACAATGAGCAGTTCTTC. Translation: CASSSPGLAGGNNEQFF.